This passage covers 4 T cell receptor beta chains from one sample sequenced in a study of OX40 agonist ivuxolimab in advanced cancers. Generated by immunoSEQ multiplex PCR, the TCRdb table keeps only in-frame clones and is missing some. The sample carries over 85,000 clones, around nine tenths recorded once. The sample was CD4+ or CD8+ T cells sorted from blood, taken in a trial of the OX40 agonist ivuxolimab. The origin of the receptors is an adult with an advanced solid tumor such as melanoma, head and neck, liver or kidney cancer.

This clone was seen a single time. Here the CDR3 reads CASVNRGGIPYEQYF. The CDR3 DNA follows: TGTGCCAGCGTTAACCGGGGGGGCATTCCATACGAGCAGTACTTC. The chain carries TRBV6-1 and TRBJ2-7, with TRBD2 identical over 8 bases. V shed 8 bases and J 4 bases; nucleotides not matched to a gene: 13. CDR1 and CDR2 from the germline V gene are MNHNS and SASEGT. CDR3 size: 15 residues.

The J gene is TRBJ1-3, the V gene TRBV7-9, with D hard to call. Germline assignment: CDR1 SEHNR and CDR2 FQNEAQ (reference sequence). CDR3 length equals 15 residues. V gave up 10 bases and J gave up 0 bases, with 16 bases separating them. The chain's CDR3 is CATERRPRSGNTIYF. The DNA of the CDR3 is TGTGCCACCGAGAGACGGCCTCGCTCTGGAAACACCATATATTTT.

The chain joins TRBV2 to TRBJ1-1; possibly TRBD1 for D (5 bases). V was shortened by 6 bases and J by 0 bases, with 11 bases between the two germline ends. This CDR3 is 14 amino acids long. CDR1 SNHLY and CDR2 FYNNEI come from the germline V gene. CDR3 bases: TGTGCCAGCAGCCACAGGACCATGAACACTGAAGCTTTCTTT. This encodes CASSHRTMNTEAFF.

The chain employs TRBV6-1 and TRBJ2-5; a weak D match, TRBD1 (6 bases). This CDR3 spans 14 amino acids. Germline V gives CDR1 MNHNS, CDR2 SASEGT. The V end lost 5 bases, the J end lost 0 bases, and 10 bases lay between the germline ends. The DNA for the CDR3 is TGTGCCAGCAGTATACAGGGAGACCAAGAGACCCAGTACTTC. It encodes CASSIQGDQETQYF.